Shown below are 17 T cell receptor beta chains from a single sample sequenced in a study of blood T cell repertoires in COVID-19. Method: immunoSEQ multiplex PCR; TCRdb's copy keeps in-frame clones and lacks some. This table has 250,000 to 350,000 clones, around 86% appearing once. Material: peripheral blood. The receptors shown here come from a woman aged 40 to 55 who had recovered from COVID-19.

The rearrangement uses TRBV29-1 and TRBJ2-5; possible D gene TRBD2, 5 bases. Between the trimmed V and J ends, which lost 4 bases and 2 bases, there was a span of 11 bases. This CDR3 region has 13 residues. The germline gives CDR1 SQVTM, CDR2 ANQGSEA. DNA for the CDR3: TGCAGCGTTGTTAGTACGGGACAAGAGACCCAGTACTTC. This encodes CSVVSTGQETQYF.

CDR3 residues: CATSDPGQGAGETQYF. The CDR3 DNA reads as TGTGCCACCAGTGATCCAGGACAGGGGGCGGGAGAGACCCAGTACTTC. The chain uses TRBV24-1 and TRBJ2-5, with TRBD1 matching over 11 bases. Trimming cost V 3 bases and J 4 bases; bases outside gene matches: 6. There are 16 residues in the CDR3. Germline V gene sequence: CDR1 KGHDR, CDR2 SFDVKD.

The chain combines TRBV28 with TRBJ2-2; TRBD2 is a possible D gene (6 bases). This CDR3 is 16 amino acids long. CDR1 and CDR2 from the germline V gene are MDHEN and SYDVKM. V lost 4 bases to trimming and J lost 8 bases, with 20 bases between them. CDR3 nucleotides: TGTGCCAGCAGTTATAGCGGCTCGGGTGGTTCAGGGGAGCTGTTTTTT. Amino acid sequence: CASSYSGSGGSGELFF.

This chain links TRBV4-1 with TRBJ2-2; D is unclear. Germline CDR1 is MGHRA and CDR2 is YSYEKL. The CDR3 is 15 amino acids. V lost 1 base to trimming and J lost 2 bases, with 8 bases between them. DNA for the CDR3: TGCGCCAGCAGCCAAGTCGTGGGCAACACCGGGGAGCTGTTTTTT. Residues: CASSQVVGNTGELFF.

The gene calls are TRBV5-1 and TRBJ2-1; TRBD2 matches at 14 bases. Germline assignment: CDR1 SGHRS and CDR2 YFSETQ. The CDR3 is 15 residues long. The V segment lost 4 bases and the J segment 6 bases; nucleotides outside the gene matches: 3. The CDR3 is CASSAGLAGVNEQFF. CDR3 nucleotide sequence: TGCGCCAGCAGCGCGGGACTAGCGGGAGTCAATGAGCAGTTCTTC.

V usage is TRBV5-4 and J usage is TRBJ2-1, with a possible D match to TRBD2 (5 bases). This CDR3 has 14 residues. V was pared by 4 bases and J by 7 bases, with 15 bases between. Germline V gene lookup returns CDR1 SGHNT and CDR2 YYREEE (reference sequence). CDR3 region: CASSEQLVGNEQFF. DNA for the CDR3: TGTGCCAGCAGCGAACAACTAGTTGGTAATGAGCAGTTCTTC.

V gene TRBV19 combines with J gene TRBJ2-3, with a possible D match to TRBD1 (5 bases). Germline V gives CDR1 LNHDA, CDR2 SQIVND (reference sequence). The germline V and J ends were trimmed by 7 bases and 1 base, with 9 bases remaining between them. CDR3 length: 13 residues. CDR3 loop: CASNLGGTDTQYF. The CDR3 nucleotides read TGTGCCAGTAATTTAGGGGGCACAGATACGCAGTATTTT. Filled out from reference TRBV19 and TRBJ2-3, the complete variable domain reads DGGITQSPKYLFRKEGQNVTLSCEQNLNHDAMYWYRQDPGQGLRLIYYSQIVNDFQKGDIAEGYSVSREKKESFPLTVTSAQKNPTAFYLCASNLGGTDTQYFGPGTRLTVL.

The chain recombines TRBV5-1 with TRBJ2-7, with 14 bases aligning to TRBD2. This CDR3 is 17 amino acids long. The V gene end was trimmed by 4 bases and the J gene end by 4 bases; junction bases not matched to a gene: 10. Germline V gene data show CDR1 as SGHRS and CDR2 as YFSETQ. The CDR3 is CASSRGLAGEQAYEQYF. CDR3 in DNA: TGCGCCAGCAGCAGGGGACTAGCGGGAGAACAAGCTTACGAGCAGTACTTC.

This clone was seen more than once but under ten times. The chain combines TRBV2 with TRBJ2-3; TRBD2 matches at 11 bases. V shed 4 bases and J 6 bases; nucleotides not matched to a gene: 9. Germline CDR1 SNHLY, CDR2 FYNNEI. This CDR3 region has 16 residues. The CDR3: CASSVGTSGPLDTQYF. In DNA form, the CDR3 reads TGTGCCAGCAGTGTGGGGACTAGCGGCCCACTGGATACGCAGTATTTT.

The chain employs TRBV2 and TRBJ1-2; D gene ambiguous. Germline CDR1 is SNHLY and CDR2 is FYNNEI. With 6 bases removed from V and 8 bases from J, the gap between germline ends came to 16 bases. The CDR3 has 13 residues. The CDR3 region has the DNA TGTGCCAGCAGGGAGGTCGTCAACGGGGGCTACACCTTC. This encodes CASREVVNGGYTF.

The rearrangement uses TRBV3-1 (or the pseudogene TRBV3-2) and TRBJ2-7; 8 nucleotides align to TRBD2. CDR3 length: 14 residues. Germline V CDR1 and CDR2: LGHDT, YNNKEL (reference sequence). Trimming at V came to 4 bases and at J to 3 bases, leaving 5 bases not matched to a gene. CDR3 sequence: CASSLGTRDYEQYF. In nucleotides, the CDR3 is TGTGCCAGCAGCCTAGGGACTAGGGACTACGAGCAGTACTTC.

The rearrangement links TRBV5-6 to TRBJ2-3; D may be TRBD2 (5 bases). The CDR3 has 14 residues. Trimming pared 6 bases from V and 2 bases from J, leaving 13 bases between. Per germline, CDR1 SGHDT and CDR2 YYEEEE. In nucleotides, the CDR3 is TGTGCCAGCACCTTAAGCGGAAACACAGATACGCAGTATTTT. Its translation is CASTLSGNTDTQYF.

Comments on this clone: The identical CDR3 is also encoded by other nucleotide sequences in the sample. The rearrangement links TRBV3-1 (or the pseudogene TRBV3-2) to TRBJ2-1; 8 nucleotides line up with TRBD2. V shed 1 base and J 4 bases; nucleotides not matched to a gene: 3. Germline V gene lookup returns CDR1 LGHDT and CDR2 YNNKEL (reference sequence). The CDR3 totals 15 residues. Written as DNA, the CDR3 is TGTGCCAGCAGCCAAGTAAGCGGGAGTTACAATGAGCAGTTCTTC. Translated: CASSQVSGSYNEQFF.

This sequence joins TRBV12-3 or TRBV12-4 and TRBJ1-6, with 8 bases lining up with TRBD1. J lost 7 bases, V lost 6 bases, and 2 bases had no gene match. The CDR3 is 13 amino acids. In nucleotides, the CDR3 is TGTGCCAGCAGCAGGGGGCTAAATTCACCCCTCCACTTT. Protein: CASSRGLNSPLHF.

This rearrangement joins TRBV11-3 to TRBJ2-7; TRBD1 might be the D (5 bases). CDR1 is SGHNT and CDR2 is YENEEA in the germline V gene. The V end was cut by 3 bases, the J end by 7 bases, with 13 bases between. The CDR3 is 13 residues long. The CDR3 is CASSFLGAGEQYF. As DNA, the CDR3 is TGTGCCAGCAGCTTTTTAGGAGCAGGGGAGCAGTACTTC. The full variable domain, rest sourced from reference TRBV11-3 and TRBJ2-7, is EAGVVQSPRYKIIEKKQPVAFWCNPISGHNTLYWYLQNLGQGPELLIRYENEEAVDDSQLPKDRFSAERLKGVDSTLKIQPAELGDSAVYLCASSFLGAGEQYFGPGTRLTVT.

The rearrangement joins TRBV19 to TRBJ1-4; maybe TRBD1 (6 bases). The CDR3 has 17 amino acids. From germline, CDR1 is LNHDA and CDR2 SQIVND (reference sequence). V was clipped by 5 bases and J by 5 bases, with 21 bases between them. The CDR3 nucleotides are TGTGCCAGTAGTCCCAAAGCTAAGACAGGTCCAAATGAAAAACTGTTTTTT. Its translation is CASSPKAKTGPNEKLFF.

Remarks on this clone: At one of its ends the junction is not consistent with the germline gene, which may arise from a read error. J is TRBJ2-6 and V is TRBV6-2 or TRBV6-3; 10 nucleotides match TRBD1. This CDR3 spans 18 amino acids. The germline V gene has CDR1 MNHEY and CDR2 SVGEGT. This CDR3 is CASSYYGTGASVANVLTF. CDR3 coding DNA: TGTGCCAGCAGTTATTACGGGACAGGGGCCTCTGTGGCCAACGTCCTGACTTTC.